These 4 T cell receptor beta chains originate from one sample sequenced in a study of cytomegalovirus exposure and HLA in healthy donors. Data came from immunoSEQ multiplex PCR; TCRdb stores just in-frame clones and leaves some out. The sample comprises roughly 59,000 clones, 85% to 95% of which are singletons, and roughly 7.3% rests with the top ten. Sequencing used PBMCs. Receptors originate from a woman aged 18 to 35 in good health and CMV-seropositive.

This clone has only one observation. This chain uses TRBV11-2 with TRBJ2-2, with 8 positions matching TRBD2. This CDR3 comprises 16 residues. Germline CDR1 and CDR2: SGHAT and FQNNGV. V lost 2 bases and J lost 3; bases outside the gene matches: 5. The CDR3 here is CASSLNAGRDTGELFF. CDR3 nucleotide sequence: TGTGCCAGCAGCTTAAACGCCGGGAGGGACACCGGGGAGCTGTTTTTT.

The CDR3 DNA follows: TGTGCCAGCAGCTTGGGCAGGTCGACCTACAATGAGCAGTTCTTC. It translates to CASSLGRSTYNEQFF. The gene calls are TRBV7-6 and TRBJ2-1; D is unresolved. The CDR3 covers 15 residues. The germline V gene has CDR1 SGHVS and CDR2 FNYEAQ. Trimming took 3 bases from V and 2 from J, leaving 11 bases between them. The full variable domain, its missing parts supplied by reference TRBV7-6 and TRBJ2-1, is GAGVSQSPRYKVTKRGQDVALRCDPISGHVSLYWYRQALGQGPEFLTYFNYEAQQDKSGLPNDRFSAERPEGSISTLTIQRTEQRDSAMYRCASSLGRSTYNEQFFGPGTRLTVL.

This clone is a singleton in its sample. The V gene is TRBV6-5, the J gene TRBJ2-1, with TRBD2 matching over 10 bases. Germline CDR1 reads MNHEY; CDR2 reads SVGAGI. The CDR3 has 15 residues. With V trimmed by 6 bases and J by 4 bases, 6 bases remained unmatched. Here the CDR3 reads CASSRTSGDYNEQFF. The CDR3 DNA sequence: TGTGCCAGCAGCCGAACTAGCGGGGATTACAATGAGCAGTTCTTC.

The chain joins TRBV28 to TRBJ1-1; D uncertain. Between the trimmed V and J ends, which lost 3 bases and 8 bases, there was a span of 7 bases. The CDR3 has 11 residues. Germline V CDR1 and CDR2: MDHEN, SYDVKM. The CDR3 DNA reads as TGTGCCAGCAGTTTGAGCCGCGAAGCTTTCTTT. It yields the protein CASSLSREAFF.